This TCR beta chain was captured by sequencing in a study of cytomegalovirus exposure and HLA in healthy donors. The study's findings and limits: TCR beta V- and J-gene trimming was later associated with a missense DCLRE1C variant.

This clone was counted between two and nine times. Its target is unknown. The donors, nominally healthy at sampling, likely had unrecorded immune exposures. Primers: 60 Vbeta forward and 13 Jbeta reverse. TCRdb's copy holds only in-frame clones and misses some; the assay was immunoSEQ multiplex PCR. The sample gives 99,000 or so clones, around a tenth of which show up once; 5.5% to 7.5% is in the top ten. Sequenced material: PBMCs. The origin of this receptor is a man in his forties or fifties in good health and CMV-seropositive.

CDR3 bases: TGTGCCAGTTCTACGGACAGAGGAGCCTATAATTCACCCCTCCACTTT. Its protein is CASSTDRGAYNSPLHF. The rearrangement links TRBV4-2 to TRBJ1-6; a weak D match, TRBD1 (6 bases). Germline CDR1 reads LGHNA; CDR2 reads YNFKEQ. The CDR3 runs 16 residues. V lost 9 bases, J lost 2 bases, and 17 bases lay in between.